These T cell receptor beta chains were read from a single sample in a study of blood T cell repertoires in COVID-19. Generated by immunoSEQ multiplex PCR, the TCRdb table keeps only in-frame clones and is missing some. The data hold about 400,000 clones, with roughly 89% observed a single time. The sequencing input was peripheral blood. These receptor sequences come from a woman between 25 and 40 years old with acute or convalescent COVID-19. The CDR3 runs from the conserved cysteine through the conserved F or W. A D gene is named only where the DNA matches it firmly. A row's size may be missing; if present it is once, few, many or a size class.

v_call: TRBV9; d_call: -; j_call: TRBJ1-1; clone_size: -; cdr3_nt: TGTGCCAGCAGCGTAGGGGCAGGGCTAATGAACACTGAAGCTTTCTTT; cdr3_aa: CASSVGAGLMNTEAFF
v_call: TRBV11-3; d_call: -; j_call: TRBJ2-1; clone_size: -; cdr3_nt: TGTGCCAGCAGCTTTTGGAGATCCGCGACCTACAATGAGCAGTTCTTC; cdr3_aa: CASSFWRSATYNEQFF
v_call: TRBV5-1; d_call: -; j_call: TRBJ2-1; clone_size: few; cdr3_nt: TGCGCCAGCAGCTTGGAAGCGCGAGGTGAGCAGTTCTTC; cdr3_aa: CASSLEARGEQFF
v_call: TRBV20-1; d_call: -; j_call: TRBJ1-2; clone_size: -; cdr3_nt: TGCAGTGCTAGTTCAGGGTTTGGGAGGTCTTATGGCTACACCTTC; cdr3_aa: CSASSGFGRSYGYTF
v_call: TRBV29-1; d_call: -; j_call: TRBJ2-7; clone_size: -; cdr3_nt: TGCAGCGTTGAACAGGGCCACGAGCAGTACTTC; cdr3_aa: CSVEQGHEQYF
v_call: TRBV2; d_call: -; j_call: TRBJ1-5; clone_size: -; cdr3_nt: TGTGCCAGCAGTGAAGTTAGGGGCGGCCAGCCCCAGCATTTT; cdr3_aa: CASSEVRGGQPQHF
v_call: TRBV15; d_call: -; j_call: TRBJ1-1; clone_size: -; cdr3_nt: TGTGCCACCAGCAGCGAGGTCCCCATAAGGGGATTT; cdr3_aa: CATSSEVPIRGF
v_call: TRBV28; d_call: -; j_call: TRBJ2-1; clone_size: -; cdr3_nt: TGTGCCAGCTCATATGGAGTACCGAGCTCCTACAATGAGCAGTTCTTC; cdr3_aa: CASSYGVPSSYNEQFF
v_call: TRBV19; d_call: -; j_call: TRBJ1-2; clone_size: once; cdr3_nt: TGTGCCAGTAGTCTCGACAGATTTCGTGGCTACACCTTC; cdr3_aa: CASSLDRFRGYTF
v_call: TRBV30; d_call: TRBD1; j_call: TRBJ1-2; clone_size: -; cdr3_nt: TGTGCCTGGAGTGCACAGGGGATTCCCTATGGCTACACCTTC; cdr3_aa: CAWSAQGIPYGYTF
v_call: TRBV2; d_call: TRBD1; j_call: TRBJ1-6; clone_size: -; cdr3_nt: TGTGCCAGCAGTGAAGACGTGACAGGGTATCAGTCACCCCTCCACTTT; cdr3_aa: CASSEDVTGYQSPLHF
v_call: TRBV10-1; d_call: -; j_call: TRBJ1-6; clone_size: few; cdr3_nt: TGCGCCAGCAGCAGGGAAAGCTCCTATAATTCACCCCTCCACTTT; cdr3_aa: CASSRESSYNSPLHF
v_call: TRBV25-1; d_call: -; j_call: TRBJ2-1; clone_size: -; cdr3_nt: TGTGCCAGCAGTGAACTATTAAGCAATGAGCAGTTCTTC; cdr3_aa: CASSELLSNEQFF
v_call: TRBV20-1; d_call: -; j_call: TRBJ2-6; clone_size: -; cdr3_nt: TGCAGTGCTAGTGACCTCCTGCCAGGCCGCTCTGGGGCCAACGTCCTGACTTTC; cdr3_aa: CSASDLLPGRSGANVLTF
v_call: TRBV7-2; d_call: -; j_call: TRBJ1-2; clone_size: -; cdr3_nt: TGTGCCAGCAGCTTAGTTGGGGGCCTCTATGGCTACACCTTC; cdr3_aa: CASSLVGGLYGYTF
v_call: TRBV29-1; d_call: -; j_call: TRBJ2-7; clone_size: once; cdr3_nt: TGCAGCGTTTTAGTGAGGGCCCTCTCCTACGAGCAGTACTTC; cdr3_aa: CSVLVRALSYEQYF
v_call: TRBV7-3; d_call: -; j_call: TRBJ1-1; clone_size: many; cdr3_nt: TGTGCCAGCAGCACCTACCCTTACACTGAAGCTTTCTTT; cdr3_aa: CASSTYPYTEAFF
v_call: TRBV5-1; d_call: TRBD2; j_call: TRBJ2-3; clone_size: once; cdr3_nt: TGCGCCAGCAGCTCCGGGACTAGCGGGCCAGATACGCAGTATTTT; cdr3_aa: CASSSGTSGPDTQYF
v_call: TRBV7-2; d_call: TRBD1; j_call: TRBJ1-3; clone_size: -; cdr3_nt: TGTGCCAGCAGCCGGGGGACAGGGGCTGGAAACACCATATATTTT; cdr3_aa: CASSRGTGAGNTIYF
v_call: TRBV5-6; d_call: -; j_call: TRBJ1-4; clone_size: -; cdr3_nt: TGTGCCAGCAGCCTTGGGACATATAATGAAAAACTGTTTTTT; cdr3_aa: CASSLGTYNEKLFF
v_call: TRBV11-3; d_call: -; j_call: TRBJ2-3; clone_size: -; cdr3_nt: TGTGCCAGCAGCCCCACCTCTGGGGTTGCACAGGGAGATACGCAGTATTTT; cdr3_aa: CASSPTSGVAQGDTQYF
v_call: TRBV27; d_call: -; j_call: TRBJ1-4; clone_size: -; cdr3_nt: TGTGCCAGCAGTTTGTGGGCCGGCGGGGAAAAACTGTTTTTT; cdr3_aa: CASSLWAGGEKLFF
v_call: TRBV9; d_call: -; j_call: TRBJ2-5; clone_size: -; cdr3_nt: TGTGCCAGCAGCGTAGCCGGGACAATCCAAGAGACCCAGTACTTC; cdr3_aa: CASSVAGTIQETQYF
v_call: TRBV6-5; d_call: -; j_call: TRBJ1-5; clone_size: few; cdr3_nt: TGTGCCAGCTCGGCTGGGGGGGATCATCAGCCCCAGCATTTT; cdr3_aa: CASSAGGDHQPQHF
v_call: TRBV5-1; d_call: -; j_call: TRBJ2-2; clone_size: -; cdr3_nt: TGCGCCAGCAGCTTCGGAGGGACGGGGGAGCTGTTTTTT; cdr3_aa: CASSFGGTGELFF
v_call: TRBV30; d_call: TRBD2; j_call: TRBJ2-1; clone_size: -; cdr3_nt: TGTGCCTGGAGGATACTAGCGGGGGGTGTCAATGAGCAGTTCTTC; cdr3_aa: CAWRILAGGVNEQFF
v_call: TRBV3-1/TRBV3-2; d_call: -; j_call: TRBJ1-2; clone_size: -; cdr3_nt: TGTGCCAGCAGCCCTCTCCGACAGTCTAACTATGGCTACACCTTC; cdr3_aa: CASSPLRQSNYGYTF
v_call: TRBV12-3/TRBV12-4; d_call: TRBD1; j_call: TRBJ2-7; clone_size: -; cdr3_nt: TGTGCCAGCAGTTTACAGGGGGCCTACGAGCAGTACTTC; cdr3_aa: CASSLQGAYEQYF
v_call: TRBV9; d_call: TRBD1; j_call: TRBJ1-5; clone_size: once; cdr3_nt: TGTGCCAGCAGCGTGGGACAGGGGAATCAGCCCCAGCATTTT; cdr3_aa: CASSVGQGNQPQHF